One and the same sample provided the 16 T cell receptor beta chains below, sequenced in a study of T cell repertoires in cytomegalovirus infection. Via MiXCR, TCRdb re-called the reads, giving one row per CDR3 protein. Of 480,000 or so distinct CDR3 sequences listed, roughly 12% are singletons. Material for sequencing was PBMCs. Receptors were obtained from a human donor in good health (CMV status not recorded). Some clones in this sample may be carry-over from other donors' samples.

The chain links TRBV2 to TRBJ1-1, with D maybe TRBD1 (6 bases). The CDR3 contains 13 residues. V was pared by 8 bases and J by 1 base, with 11 bases between. Germline V lookup: CDR1 SNHLY, CDR2 FYNNEI. CDR3 residues: CASGGRENTEAFF. The CDR3 coding sequence is TGTGCCAGCGGGGGCAGGGAGAACACTGAAGCTTTCTTT. The full variable domain, its missing parts supplied by reference TRBV2 and TRBJ1-1, is EPEVTQTPSHQVTQMGQEVILRCVPISNHLYFYWYRQILGQKVEFLVSFYNNEISEKSEIFDDQFSVERPDGSNFTLKIRSTKLEDSAMYFCASGGRENTEAFFGQGTRLTVV.

This clonotype was detected ten times or more. The rearrangement joins TRBV6-5 to TRBJ2-2; D unresolved. Trimming pared 6 bases from V and 3 bases from J, leaving 14 bases between. CDR3 length: 15 residues. Germline V gene sequence: CDR1 MNHEY, CDR2 SVGAGI. The CDR3 spells CASRDRVWDTGELFF. CDR3 nucleotide sequence: TGTGCCAGCAGAGATCGAGTGTGGGACACCGGGGAGCTGTTTTTT.

This clonotype has only a few counts. The genes are TRBV11-2 and TRBJ2-1; the D is unclear. The CDR3 is 13 residues long. Trimming pared 3 bases from V and 7 bases from J, leaving 10 bases between. Germline CDR1 SGHAT, CDR2 FQNNGV. The CDR3 region is CASSLVYVNEQFF. CDR3 DNA: TGTGCCAGCAGCTTGGTCTATGTGAATGAGCAGTTCTTC.

This clonotype was seen many times. The chain uses TRBV9 and TRBJ1-5, with unresolved D. The V gene lost 3 bases and the J gene lost 4 bases, with 11 bases spanning the gap. Germline V gene lookup returns CDR1 SGDLS and CDR2 YYNGEE. This CDR3 contains 14 residues. In DNA, the CDR3 is TGTGCCAGCAGCGCATTAGACGGGAATCAGCCCCAGCATTTT. Amino acids: CASSALDGNQPQHF.

Many counts were recorded for this clonotype. The chain links TRBV11-2 to TRBJ1-5, with D possibly being TRBD1 (6 bases). Germline CDR1 SGHAT, CDR2 FQNNGV. This CDR3 has 15 residues. Trimming cost V 1 base and J 4 bases, with 11 bases left between them. CDR3 DNA sequence: TGTGCCAGCAGCTTAGTGAGCGGACAGAATCAGCCCCAGCATTTT. This encodes CASSLVSGQNQPQHF.

This clonotype was seen at least ten times. The rearrangement uses TRBV27 and TRBJ2-7; 9 bases line up with TRBD2. CDR3 length: 15 amino acids. Germline V CDR1 and CDR2: MNHEY, SMNVEV (reference sequence). Losses at the gene ends were 5 bases for V and 5 bases for J; bases not matched to a gene: 10. The CDR3 sequence: CASSPRLAGENEQYF. CDR3 DNA: TGTGCCAGCAGTCCCCGCTTAGCGGGAGAGAACGAGCAGTACTTC.

Ten or more counts support this clonotype. The chain employs TRBV6-1 and TRBJ2-1; 7 nucleotides line up with TRBD2. The ends lost 6 bases at V and 9 bases at J; junction bases unmatched: 17. The V gene's germline CDR1 is MNHNS and CDR2 SASEGT. The CDR3 spans 16 residues. CDR3 DNA: TGTGCCAGCAGCCGCGACCCGGGCGGGAGTACGGGTGAGCAGTTCTTC. This codes for CASSRDPGGSTGEQFF.

Many counts were recorded for this clonotype. The genes are TRBV28 and TRBJ1-2; unclear D gene. The CDR3 runs to 12 residues. CDR1 is MDHEN, CDR2 SYDVKM, per germline. Trimming stripped 5 bases from V and 8 bases from J, with 12 bases between. The CDR3 reads CASSLVGLGYTF. In nucleotides, the CDR3 is TGTGCCAGCAGTCTGGTGGGTTTGGGCTACACCTTC.

This clonotype was observed many times. The rearrangement joins TRBV7-9 to TRBJ1-1; D uncertain. CDR1 is SEHNR and CDR2 is FQNEAQ in the germline V gene (reference sequence). Trimming cost V 7 bases and J 1 base, with 7 bases left between them. The CDR3 contains 12 residues. CDR3 nucleotide sequence: TGTGCCAGCACCAATAGGAACACTGAAGCTTTCTTT. Its protein product is CASTNRNTEAFF. The full variable domain, in which reference TRBV7-9 and TRBJ1-1 provide the parts outside the CDR3, is DTGVSQNPRHKITKRGQNVTFRCDPISEHNRLYWYRQTLGQGPEFLTYFQNEAQLEKSRLLSDRFSAERPKGSFSTLEIQRTEQGDSAMYLCASTNRNTEAFFGQGTRLTVV.

This clonotype has at least ten counts. This sequence joins TRBV7-9 and TRBJ2-3, with 16 bases that match TRBD2. The CDR3 has 16 amino acids. In germline, CDR1 is SEHNR, CDR2 FQNEAQ (reference sequence). V was pared by 5 bases and J by 6 bases, with 5 bases of the junction left unmatched. The CDR3 bases are TGTGCCAGCAGCGGGACTAGCGGGAGGGCCTTGGATACGCAGTATTTT. Protein product: CASSGTSGRALDTQYF.

This clonotype has a count of ten or more. The chain carries TRBV27 and TRBJ2-1; 11 bases map to TRBD2. V shed 4 bases and J 7 bases; nucleotides not matched to a gene: 6. This CDR3 comprises 15 residues. The V gene's germline CDR1 is MNHEY and CDR2 SMNVEV (reference sequence). The CDR3 spells CASSWGSGRANEQFF. CDR3 in DNA: TGTGCCAGCAGTTGGGGTAGCGGGAGGGCTAATGAGCAGTTCTTC.

This clonotype was recorded at least ten times. The J gene is TRBJ2-3, the V gene TRBV4-2; D unresolved. In germline, CDR1 is LGHNA, CDR2 YNFKEQ. Trimming removed 0 bases at V and 2 bases at J, with 9 bases between. The CDR3 length is 15 residues. The CDR3 is CASSQEFVITDTQYF. Here the CDR3 DNA reads TGTGCCAGCAGCCAAGAGTTCGTCATCACAGATACGCAGTATTTT.

This clonotype was found many times. J is TRBJ2-7 and V is TRBV7-2; D call uncertain. The V gene lost 5 bases and the J gene lost 0 bases, with 17 bases spanning the gap. The CDR3 runs to 16 residues. Germline V lookup: CDR1 SGHTA, CDR2 FQGNSA. CDR3 region: CASSHSRGYSSYEQYF. DNA of the CDR3: TGTGCCAGCAGCCACTCCAGAGGTTATAGCTCCTACGAGCAGTACTTC. The full variable domain, with the rest looked up from reference TRBV7-2 and TRBJ2-7, is GAGVSQSPSNKVTEKGKDVELRCDPISGHTALYWYRQSLGQGLEFLIYFQGNSAPDKSGLPSDRFSAERTGGSVSTLTIQRTQQEDSAVYLCASSHSRGYSSYEQYFGPGTRLTVT.

This clonotype was counted at least ten times. V usage is TRBV7-2 and J usage is TRBJ2-3, with TRBD2 as a possible D gene (6 bases). V lost 1 base and J lost 4, with 18 bases in between. Per germline, CDR1 SGHTA and CDR2 FQGNSA. The CDR3 has 17 amino acids. The DNA for the CDR3 is TGTGCCAGCAGCTTAGATGGGGGACTTATCGCCCCAGATACGCAGTATTTT. Residues: CASSLDGGLIAPDTQYF.

This clonotype was counted a few times. CDR3 residues: CSVEDRGTSDTQYF. In DNA, the CDR3 is TGCAGCGTTGAAGACAGGGGGACTAGTGATACGCAGTATTTT. The V call is TRBV29-1, the J call TRBJ2-3; D perhaps matches TRBD2 (8 bases). V was pared by 0 bases and J by 6 bases, with 13 bases between. Germline V lookup: CDR1 SQVTM, CDR2 ANQGSEA. This CDR3 spans 14 amino acids.

This clonotype was seen ten or more times. V usage is TRBV5-4 and J usage is TRBJ2-2; 7 bases agree with TRBD1. CDR3 size: 15 residues. Germline V gene lookup returns CDR1 SGHNT and CDR2 YYREEE (reference sequence). Trimming took 4 bases from V and 1 from J; bases not matched to a gene: 4. The CDR3 region is CASSIRDRNTGELFF. For the CDR3, the DNA is TGTGCCAGCAGCATCCGGGACAGGAACACCGGGGAGCTGTTTTTT.